This TCR beta chain was recovered during a study of CD8 T cells in Susac syndrome. The authors reverse transcribed 0.5 to 1 ug RNA with random hexamers. TCRdb reprocessed the immunoSEQ multiplex PCR reads with MiXCR, giving one entry per CDR3 protein. The sample carries some 63,000 distinct CDR3 sequences, around 95% recorded once. Germline trimming cut 5 bases from V and 5 bases from J; bases unmatched to any gene: 8. The CDR3 contains 14 residues. From germline, CDR1 is MGHRA and CDR2 YSYEKL. Sequenced: CD8+ T cells from PBMCs. This TCR was sampled from a human donor with multiple sclerosis. The chain joins TRBV4-1 to TRBJ2-7, with 8 bases lining up with TRBD2. The CDR3 region has the DNA TGCGCCAGCAGCACTAGCGGCCTCCTGGACGAGCAGTACTTC. Protein: CASSTSGLLDEQYF.